The TCR beta chain under discussion was sequenced for a study of shared clonotypes between healthy human individuals. Study-level results: Among the subsets, naive ones generally showed larger estimated richness than memory ones.

The assay ran at deep level. TCRdb's copy holds only in-frame clones and misses some; the assay was immunoSEQ multiplex PCR. Of 2,500,000 or so clones listed, roughly nine tenths are singletons. Germline CDR1 is SNHLY and CDR2 is FYNNEI. The CDR3 sequence is 14 residues long. With 6 bases removed from V and 7 bases from J, the gap between germline ends came to 15 bases. About this clone: As yet, its antigen is unknown.

This clonotype originated in a man younger than 35 in good health. What was sequenced was naive CD4+ T cells sorted from blood. Subset in this sample: CD45RA+ positively selected. This rearrangement joins TRBV2 to TRBJ1-4; D not certain. CDR3 residues: CASSVGEGFEKLFF. The DNA of the CDR3 is TGTGCCAGCAGCGTAGGAGAAGGATTTGAAAAACTGTTTTTT.